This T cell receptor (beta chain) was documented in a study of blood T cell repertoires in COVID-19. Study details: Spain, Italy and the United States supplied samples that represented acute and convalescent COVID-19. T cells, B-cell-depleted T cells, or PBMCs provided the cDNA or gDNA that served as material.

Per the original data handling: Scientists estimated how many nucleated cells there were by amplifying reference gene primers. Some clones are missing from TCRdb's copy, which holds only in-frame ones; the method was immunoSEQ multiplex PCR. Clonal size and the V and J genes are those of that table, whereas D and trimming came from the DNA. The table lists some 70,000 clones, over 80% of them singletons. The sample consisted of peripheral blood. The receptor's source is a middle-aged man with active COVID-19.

The CDR3 region is CASSWGTGYEQYF. CDR3 DNA sequence: TGTGCCAGCAGCTGGGGGACAGGCTACGAGCAGTACTTC. V is TRBV5-5 and J is TRBJ2-7, with 8 bases aligning to TRBD1. With 3 bases clipped from V and 3 bases from J, the junction kept 2 bases outside the gene matches. The CDR3 length is 13 residues. The germline gives CDR1 SGHKS, CDR2 YYEKEE (reference sequence). Combining the CDR3 with reference TRBV5-5 and TRBJ2-7 gives the whole variable domain DAGVTQSPTHLIKTRGQQVTLRCSPISGHKSVSWYQQVLGQGPQFIFQYYEKEERGRGNFPDRFSARQFPNYSSELNVNALLLGDSALYLCASSWGTGYEQYFGPGTRLTVT.